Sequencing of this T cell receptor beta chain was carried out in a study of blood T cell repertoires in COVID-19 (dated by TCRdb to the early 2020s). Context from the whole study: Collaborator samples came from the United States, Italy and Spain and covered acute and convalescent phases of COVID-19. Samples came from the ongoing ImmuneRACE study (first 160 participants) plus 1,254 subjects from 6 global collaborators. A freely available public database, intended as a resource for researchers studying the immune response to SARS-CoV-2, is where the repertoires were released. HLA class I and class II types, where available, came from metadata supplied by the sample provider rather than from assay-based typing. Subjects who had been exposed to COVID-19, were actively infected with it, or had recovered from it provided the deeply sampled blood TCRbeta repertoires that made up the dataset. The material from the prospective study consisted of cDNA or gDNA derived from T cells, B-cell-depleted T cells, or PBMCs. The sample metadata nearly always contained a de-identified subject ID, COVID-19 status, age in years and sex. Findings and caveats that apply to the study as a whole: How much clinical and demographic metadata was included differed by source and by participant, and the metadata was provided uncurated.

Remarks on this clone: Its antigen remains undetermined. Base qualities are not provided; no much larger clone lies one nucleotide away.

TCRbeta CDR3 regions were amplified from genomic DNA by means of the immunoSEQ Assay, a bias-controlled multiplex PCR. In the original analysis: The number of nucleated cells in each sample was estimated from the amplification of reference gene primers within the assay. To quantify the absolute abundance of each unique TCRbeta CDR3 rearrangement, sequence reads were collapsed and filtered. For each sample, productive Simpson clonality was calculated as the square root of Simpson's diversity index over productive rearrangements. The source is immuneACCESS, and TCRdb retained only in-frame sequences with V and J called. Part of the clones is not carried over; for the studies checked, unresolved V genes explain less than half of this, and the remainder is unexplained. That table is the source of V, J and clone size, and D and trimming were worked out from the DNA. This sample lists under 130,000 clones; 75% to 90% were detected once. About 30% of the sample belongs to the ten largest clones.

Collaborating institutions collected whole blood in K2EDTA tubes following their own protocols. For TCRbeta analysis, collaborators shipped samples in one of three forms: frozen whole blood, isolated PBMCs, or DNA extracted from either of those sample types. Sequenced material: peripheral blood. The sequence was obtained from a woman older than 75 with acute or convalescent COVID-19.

The CDR3 sequence is CSVVSGVNQPQHF. The bases read TGCAGCGTTGTATCAGGGGTTAATCAGCCCCAGCATTTT. The receptor chain draws on TRBV29-1 and TRBJ1-5, with a tentative D gene TRBD1 over 6 matching bases. The germline V gene gives CDR1 as SQVTM and CDR2 as ANQGSEA. V loses 4 bases, J loses 4 bases, and the germline ends lie 11 bases apart. Including cysteine and phenylalanine, the CDR3 has 13 amino acids. Only the CDR3 portion is preserved as DNA: 39 bases, with reading frame beginning at the first base.